Shown below are 16 T cell receptor beta chains from a single sample sequenced in a study of blood T cell repertoires in COVID-19. Sequencing used immunoSEQ multiplex PCR; TCRdb keeps in-frame clones, though not all of them. Of 52,000 or so clones in the sample, about 79% were seen once. The sequencing sample was made of peripheral blood. The receptors were sampled from a human donor in a cohort sampled during active COVID-19.

The CDR3 DNA reads as TGTGCCAGTAGTCAAGGGGGTGGAAACACCATATATTTT. This sequence encodes CASSQGGGNTIYF. The rearrangement uses TRBV19 and TRBJ1-3, with D perhaps TRBD1 (6 bases). V lost 5 bases, J lost 3 bases, and 8 bases lay in between. The CDR3 totals 13 residues. CDR1 is LNHDA, CDR2 SQIVND, per germline (reference sequence).

CDR3 nucleotide sequence: TGTGCCAGCAGCCAAGTCGGGGGGACTAGTTCTCAAGAGACCCAGTACTTC. It translates to CASSQVGGTSSQETQYF. This chain links TRBV3-1 (or the pseudogene TRBV3-2) with TRBJ2-5; 8 bases align to TRBD2. The germline CDR1 and CDR2 sequences are LGHDT and YNNKEL (reference sequence). Germline trimming cut 1 base from V and 2 bases from J; bases unmatched to any gene: 9. The CDR3 contains 17 residues.

The rearrangement uses TRBV7-8 and TRBJ2-7; D might be TRBD1 (6 bases). CDR1 is SGHVS, CDR2 FQNEAQ, per germline. The CDR3 loop spans 16 amino acids. Trimming took 4 bases from V and 3 from J, leaving 19 bases between them. DNA for the CDR3: TGTGCCAGCAGCTCCCCAGGGGAGAGTTTCGGCTACGAGCAGTACTTC. Its translation is CASSSPGESFGYEQYF.

This sequence joins TRBV7-9 and TRBJ1-2; 8 positions agree with TRBD1. The CDR3 totals 13 residues. Germline V CDR1 and CDR2: SEHNR, FQNEAQ (reference sequence). The V segment lost 8 bases and the J segment 6 bases; nucleotides outside the gene matches: 8. The CDR3 spells CASPPPGGNGYTF. The DNA for the CDR3 is TGTGCCAGCCCCCCTCCAGGGGGCAATGGCTACACCTTC. The whole variable domain, remainder taken from reference TRBV7-9 and TRBJ1-2, is DTGVSQNPRHKITKRGQNVTFRCDPISEHNRLYWYRQTLGQGPEFLTYFQNEAQLEKSRLLSDRFSAERPKGSFSTLEIQRTEQGDSAMYLCASPPPGGNGYTFGSGTRLTVV.

The V gene is TRBV28, the J gene TRBJ2-7, with 8 bases aligning to TRBD2. The CDR3 runs to 15 residues. The germline gives CDR1 MDHEN, CDR2 SYDVKM. Trimming cost V 3 bases and J 3 bases; bases outside gene matches: 7. CDR3 region: CASSLRLALNYEQYF. As DNA, the CDR3 is TGTGCCAGCAGTTTGCGACTAGCGCTTAACTACGAGCAGTACTTC.

CDR3: CASRDARGPTEAFF. The DNA of the CDR3 is TGTGCCAGCCGAGACGCGCGGGGCCCCACTGAAGCTTTCTTT. V and J are TRBV7-8 and TRBJ1-1, with D perhaps matching TRBD1 (5 bases). The CDR3 consists of 14 residues. Germline loops: CDR1 SGHVS, CDR2 FQNEAQ. Deletions cut 8 bases from V and 4 bases from J, with 17 bases between.

V usage is TRBV7-2 and J usage is TRBJ2-7; 9 bases are shared with TRBD2. Trimming removed 5 bases from V and 3 bases from J; junction bases left unmatched: 11. Germline V gene sequence: CDR1 SGHTA, CDR2 FQGNSA. This CDR3 contains 16 residues. The CDR3 coding sequence is TGTGCCAGCAGCCCTCGGGGTAGCGGGAGAGGCTACGAGCAGTACTTC. Encoded protein: CASSPRGSGRGYEQYF.

This sequence joins TRBV15 and TRBJ2-3; 10 nucleotides agree with TRBD2. Germline CDR1 reads LNHNV; CDR2 reads YYDKDF (reference sequence). The CDR3 extends over 16 amino acids. V dropped 3 bases and J dropped 3; count of bases not matched to a gene: 6. CDR3 DNA: TGTGCCACCAGCAGGAGTCTAGCGGGAGAAACAGATACGCAGTATTTT. Its protein product is CATSRSLAGETDTQYF.

The rearrangement links TRBV24-1 to TRBJ2-7, with 13 bases fitting TRBD2. The ends lost 4 bases at V and 4 bases at J; junction bases unmatched: 6. This CDR3 is 16 amino acids long. Germline loops: CDR1 KGHDR, CDR2 SFDVKD. The CDR3 nucleotides are TGTGCCACCAGTGAGTCGACTAGCGGGAGGTCGTACGAGCAGTACTTC. It codes for CATSESTSGRSYEQYF.

The chain uses TRBV24-1 and TRBJ2-1; D might be TRBD2 (6 bases). There are 14 residues in the CDR3. Germline V CDR1 and CDR2: KGHDR, SFDVKD. Trimming took off 5 bases at V and 3 bases at J, with 10 bases between the two ends. The CDR3 loop is CATSAGRFYNEQFF. The DNA for the CDR3 is TGTGCCACCAGTGCCGGGAGATTCTACAATGAGCAGTTCTTC.

This clone was counted once. The chain couples TRBV9 to TRBJ1-4; a weak D match, TRBD1 (5 bases). The CDR3 is made up of 16 amino acids. Trimming took 3 bases from V and 7 from J, leaving 19 bases between them. Germline V gives CDR1 SGDLS, CDR2 YYNGEE. The CDR3 DNA reads as TGTGCCAGCAGCGCCCGCCAGGGATTCCAAGGTGAAAAACTGTTTTTT. Translation gives CASSARQGFQGEKLFF.

This chain uses TRBV28 with TRBJ1-5, with D perhaps matching TRBD1 (6 bases). There are 17 residues in the CDR3. Trimming took 1 base from V and 5 from J, leaving 18 bases between them. The germline CDR1 and CDR2 sequences are MDHEN and SYDVKM. The CDR3 reads CASSLYPLRDRYQPQHF. The CDR3 DNA reads TGTGCCAGCAGTTTATACCCCCTGCGTGACAGGTATCAGCCCCAGCATTTT.

CDR3 loop: CASSAGTGGAGLYEQYF. In nucleotides, the CDR3 is TGTGCCAGCAGCGCGGGAACGGGTGGAGCGGGCCTCTACGAGCAGTACTTC. The chain employs TRBV9 and TRBJ2-7; weak D call: TRBD2 (6 bases). CDR1 and CDR2 (germline): SGDLS, YYNGEE. The V end lost 3 bases, the J end lost 3 bases, and 22 bases lay between the germline ends. The length of the CDR3 is 17 residues.

The chain employs TRBV6-1 and TRBJ1-3; no clear D gene. The length of the CDR3 is 16 residues. V was shortened by 3 bases and J by 0 bases, with 12 bases between the two germline ends. Per the germline V gene, CDR1 is MNHNS and CDR2 is SASEGT. The CDR3 protein is CASSDPPRDSGNTIYF. For the CDR3, the DNA is TGTGCCAGCAGTGATCCTCCTCGGGACTCTGGAAACACCATATATTTT.

The V gene is TRBV6-2 or TRBV6-3, the J gene TRBJ2-2; no firm D call. The CDR3 has 13 amino acids. The V and J ends lost 3 bases and 3 bases respectively, with 5 bases between them. Germline CDR1 reads MNHEY; CDR2 reads SVGEGT. CDR3 protein: CASSYRDTGELFF. The CDR3 DNA reads as TGTGCCAGCAGTTATCGGGACACCGGGGAGCTGTTTTTT.

The chain combines TRBV11-2 with TRBJ2-7, with D possibly matching TRBD1 (5 bases). Germline CDR1 SGHAT, CDR2 FQNNGV. The V end was cut by 2 bases, the J end by 3 bases, with 8 bases between. The length of the CDR3 is 13 residues. CDR3 residues: CASSLTGNYEQYF. The CDR3 DNA sequence: TGTGCCAGCAGCTTAACAGGAAACTACGAGCAGTACTTC.